The rows below give T cell receptor beta chains drawn from one sample of a study of blood T cell repertoires in COVID-19. Assay used: immunoSEQ multiplex PCR; TCRdb lists only in-frame clones, some missing. The sample includes just under 20,000 clones, 80% to 95% of them seen just once. Sequences were obtained from peripheral blood. The receptors were gathered from a woman between 50 and 59 years old with active COVID-19. Each CDR3 is given without its conserved first and last residue. The order of the fields is J gene, clone size, V gene, CDR3 protein. Size tells how often a clone was seen (once, few, many) or the class of an expanded clone, and some rows leave it out.

j_gene: TRBJ2-1
abundance: NA
v_gene: TRBV2
CDR3aa: ASSVLAGAYNEQF

j_gene: TRBJ1-5
abundance: NA
v_gene: TRBV28
CDR3aa: ASSPPIGRGAQH

j_gene: TRBJ1-6
abundance: NA
v_gene: TRBV5-6
CDR3aa: ASSLKGQRLHSPLH

j_gene: TRBJ2-2
abundance: NA
v_gene: TRBV5-7
CDR3aa: ASSATGANTGELF

j_gene: TRBJ1-1
abundance: NA
v_gene: TRBV7-2
CDR3aa: ASSLRTGSEAF

j_gene: TRBJ2-5
abundance: NA
v_gene: TRBV19
CDR3aa: ASSIRQGREETQY

j_gene: TRBJ2-1
abundance: NA
v_gene: TRBV4-1
CDR3aa: ASSQDSLYEQF

j_gene: TRBJ1-1
abundance: NA
v_gene: TRBV5-1
CDR3aa: ASSLGGGNTEAF

j_gene: TRBJ1-1
abundance: NA
v_gene: TRBV29-1
CDR3aa: SVEVPGRTEAF

j_gene: TRBJ1-3
abundance: NA
v_gene: TRBV10-3
CDR3aa: AISERGLTGNTIY

j_gene: TRBJ2-1
abundance: NA
v_gene: TRBV3-1/TRBV3-2
CDR3aa: ASSPPPSGRPLENEQF

j_gene: TRBJ2-1
abundance: NA
v_gene: TRBV5-1
CDR3aa: ASSAGTGYEQF

j_gene: TRBJ2-1
abundance: NA
v_gene: TRBV27
CDR3aa: ASSQDRGKTNEQF

j_gene: TRBJ1-2
abundance: NA
v_gene: TRBV2
CDR3aa: ASSPGQINYGYT

j_gene: TRBJ1-1
abundance: NA
v_gene: TRBV10-3
CDR3aa: ATRDRPAEAF

j_gene: TRBJ2-1
abundance: NA
v_gene: TRBV27
CDR3aa: ASSKQTYNEQF

j_gene: TRBJ2-7
abundance: once
v_gene: TRBV6-5
CDR3aa: ASSSTDRAYEQY

j_gene: TRBJ2-3
abundance: NA
v_gene: TRBV6-5
CDR3aa: ASSYQTSGTDTQY

j_gene: TRBJ2-2
abundance: NA
v_gene: TRBV30
CDR3aa: AWSSPGSGDTGELF

j_gene: TRBJ2-1
abundance: once
v_gene: TRBV12-3/TRBV12-4
CDR3aa: ASRSLTYNEQF

j_gene: TRBJ1-1
abundance: NA
v_gene: TRBV5-1
CDR3aa: ASSTQGAGTEAF

j_gene: TRBJ2-7
abundance: NA
v_gene: TRBV30
CDR3aa: AWTPTGNSYEQY

j_gene: TRBJ2-1
abundance: NA
v_gene: TRBV9
CDR3aa: ASSELASSYNEQF

j_gene: TRBJ1-2
abundance: NA
v_gene: TRBV6-5
CDR3aa: ASSPLGGRST

j_gene: TRBJ1-2
abundance: NA
v_gene: TRBV28
CDR3aa: ASSLFGQIYGYT

j_gene: TRBJ2-2
abundance: NA
v_gene: TRBV3-1/TRBV3-2
CDR3aa: ASSLNTGELF

j_gene: TRBJ1-5
abundance: NA
v_gene: TRBV6-5
CDR3aa: ASRPDRDQPQH

j_gene: TRBJ2-3
abundance: NA
v_gene: TRBV7-3
CDR3aa: ASSFGGSTDTQY

j_gene: TRBJ1-4
abundance: NA
v_gene: TRBV6-4
CDR3aa: ASSRDRGGEKLF

j_gene: TRBJ2-4
abundance: NA
v_gene: TRBV5-5
CDR3aa: ASSRLDTNKNIQY

j_gene: TRBJ2-7
abundance: NA
v_gene: TRBV15
CDR3aa: ASARGSGSNEQY

j_gene: TRBJ2-2
abundance: NA
v_gene: TRBV5-1
CDR3aa: ASSLAGVSTGELF

j_gene: TRBJ1-6
abundance: NA
v_gene: TRBV7-2
CDR3aa: ASSLVRSGTGHSPLH

j_gene: TRBJ1-1
abundance: NA
v_gene: TRBV19
CDR3aa: ASSNRRNTEAF

j_gene: TRBJ1-5
abundance: NA
v_gene: TRBV2
CDR3aa: ASRTGDNNQPQH

j_gene: TRBJ2-2
abundance: NA
v_gene: TRBV2
CDR3aa: ASSESLVTGELF

j_gene: TRBJ1-1
abundance: NA
v_gene: TRBV7-2
CDR3aa: ASSLRGARNTEAF

j_gene: TRBJ1-1
abundance: NA
v_gene: TRBV2
CDR3aa: ASSGDRVNPLRGAF

j_gene: TRBJ2-7
abundance: NA
v_gene: TRBV3-1/TRBV3-2
CDR3aa: ASSRGGRSSYEQY

j_gene: TRBJ2-3
abundance: NA
v_gene: TRBV14
CDR3aa: ASSRGALNTDTQY

j_gene: TRBJ1-3
abundance: few
v_gene: TRBV7-9
CDR3aa: ASSRQVSSGNTIY

j_gene: TRBJ2-7
abundance: NA
v_gene: TRBV7-9
CDR3aa: ASSLPTSDIYEQY

j_gene: TRBJ2-7
abundance: NA
v_gene: TRBV28
CDR3aa: ASSPPGEYEQY

j_gene: TRBJ2-3
abundance: NA
v_gene: TRBV9
CDR3aa: ASSPPPGTEADTQY

j_gene: TRBJ2-2
abundance: NA
v_gene: TRBV27
CDR3aa: ASRPRGGAGELF